These 16 T cell receptor beta chains came from one sample sequenced in a study of blood T cell repertoires in COVID-19. TCRdb's copy holds only in-frame clones and misses some; the assay was immunoSEQ multiplex PCR. This sample has under 85,000 clones, with around 80% found just once. Sequenced material: peripheral blood. The source is a human donor in a cohort sampled during active COVID-19.

This clone was counted between two and nine times. The chain couples TRBV10-2 to TRBJ1-1; TRBD1 might be the D (5 bases). CDR1 is WSHSY and CDR2 is SAAADI in the germline V gene. The CDR3 is 16 residues long. Trimming stripped 3 bases from V and 3 bases from J, with 17 bases between. CDR3 DNA: TGCGCCAGCAGTGATACCTTCACAGGTTCACACACTGAAGCTTTCTTT. This sequence encodes CASSDTFTGSHTEAFF.

This clone was observed a single time. This rearrangement joins TRBV19 to TRBJ1-5; D is possibly TRBD1 (5 bases). The CDR3 sequence is 14 residues long. Between the trimmed V and J ends, which lost 9 bases and 0 bases, there was a span of 12 bases. The germline gives CDR1 LNHDA, CDR2 SQIVND (reference sequence). CDR3 protein: CASRTKHSNQPQHF. The CDR3 bases are TGTGCCAGCCGGACAAAACATAGCAATCAGCCCCAGCATTTT.

The chain uses TRBV4-1 and TRBJ1-2; D is possibly TRBD1 (5 bases). The V end was cut by 1 base, the J end by 4 bases, with 10 bases between. The CDR3 sequence is 14 residues long. CDR1 is MGHRA and CDR2 is YSYEKL in the germline V gene. The DNA of the CDR3 is TGCGCCAGCAGCCAAGGGGGCGGTGGCTATGGCTACACCTTC. It translates to CASSQGGGGYGYTF.

This chain connects TRBV27 to TRBJ1-2; possible D gene TRBD1, 5 bases. Trimming pared 6 bases from V and 7 bases from J, leaving 18 bases between. The germline CDR1 and CDR2 sequences are MNHEY and SMNVEV (reference sequence). This CDR3 comprises 14 residues. The CDR3 spells CASSQPRGIGGYTF. DNA for the CDR3: TGTGCCAGCAGCCAACCTAGGGGTATTGGTGGCTACACCTTC.

The chain couples TRBV28 to TRBJ1-6; tentatively, D is TRBD1 (5 bases). Germline V gene lookup returns CDR1 MDHEN and CDR2 SYDVKM. The V gene lost 10 bases and the J gene lost 7 bases, with 14 bases spanning the gap. This CDR3 comprises 13 residues. CDR3 bases: TGTGCCACCTACAGGAAGCGAAATTCACCCCTCCACTTT. Residues: CATYRKRNSPLHF.

The chain combines TRBV11-2 with TRBJ2-2; D gene ambiguous. This CDR3 is built from 15 residues. CDR1 and CDR2 from the germline V gene are SGHAT and FQNNGV. Trimming cost V 1 base and J 7 bases, with 13 bases left between them. CDR3 in DNA: TGTGCCAGCAGCTTAGGAGGATTCCGTTTCGGGGAGCTGTTTTTT. This codes for CASSLGGFRFGELFF.

The rearrangement links TRBV20-1 to TRBJ1-5, with D uncertain. The CDR3 covers 12 residues. Looked up from germline, CDR1 is DFQATT and CDR2 is SNEGSKA (reference sequence). The germline V and J ends were trimmed by 3 bases and 5 bases, with 8 bases remaining between them. The CDR3 protein is CSASLRDQPQHF. CDR3 nucleotides: TGCAGTGCTAGTCTCCGGGATCAGCCCCAGCATTTT.

This rearrangement joins TRBV3-1 (or the pseudogene TRBV3-2) to TRBJ2-4; D uncertain. The CDR3 is 12 residues long. The V gene's germline CDR1 is LGHDT and CDR2 YNNKEL (reference sequence). V was clipped by 3 bases and J by 5 bases, with 5 bases between them. In nucleotides, the CDR3 is TGTGCCAGCAGCCATGCAGAAAACATTCAGTACTTC. Its translation: CASSHAENIQYF.

This clone was seen a few times. The rearrangement links TRBV5-1 to TRBJ2-5, with TRBD1 matching over 8 bases. CDR1 SGHRS and CDR2 YFSETQ come from the germline V gene. The V and J ends lost 4 bases and 2 bases, in that order; junction bases with no gene match: 10. This CDR3 is 16 amino acids long. The CDR3 loop reads CASSERQGWVQETQYF. CDR3 nucleotide sequence: TGCGCCAGCAGCGAAAGACAGGGGTGGGTACAAGAGACCCAGTACTTC.

This chain links TRBV5-4 with TRBJ1-2; 11 positions match TRBD1. The germline gives CDR1 SGHNT, CDR2 YYREEE (reference sequence). This CDR3 has 16 amino acids. V dropped 6 bases and J dropped 0; count of bases not matched to a gene: 7. The chain's CDR3 is CASIQDRGQTNYGYTF. The CDR3, as DNA: TGTGCCAGCATCCAGGACAGGGGGCAAACTAACTATGGCTACACCTTC.

There are a few counts of this clone. The J gene is TRBJ2-7, the V gene TRBV11-3; possibly TRBD1 for D (6 bases). V lost 3 bases and J lost 6, with 9 bases in between. Germline assignment: CDR1 SGHNT and CDR2 YENEEA. This CDR3 region has 12 residues. The CDR3 loop reads CASSFRGGEQYF. The DNA of the CDR3 is TGTGCCAGCAGCTTCAGGGGTGGCGAGCAGTACTTC.

The chain has TRBV11-3 and TRBJ2-7; D is possibly TRBD2 (5 bases). With 1 base removed from V and 1 base from J, the gap between germline ends came to 5 bases. The CDR3 loop spans 13 amino acids. Germline V lookup: CDR1 SGHNT, CDR2 YENEEA. The CDR3 nucleotides read TGTGCCAGCAGCTTAGGGAGGTCCTACGAGCAGTACTTC. The encoded protein is CASSLGRSYEQYF.

This clone appeared once. The V and J genes are TRBV12-5 and TRBJ1-1; 8 bases are a match to TRBD1. The V gene end was trimmed by 8 bases and the J gene end by 8 bases; junction bases not matched to a gene: 10. CDR3 length: 13 amino acids. From germline, CDR1 is LGHNT and CDR2 FRNRAP. The chain's CDR3 is CASRARGHREAFF. CDR3 DNA sequence: TGTGCTAGTCGGGCCAGGGGGCATAGAGAAGCTTTCTTT. The variable domain in full, completed from reference TRBV12-5 and TRBJ1-1, reads DARVTQTPRHKVTEMGQEVTMRCQPILGHNTVFWYRQTMMQGLELLAYFRNRAPLDDSGMPKDRFSAEMPDATLATLKIQPSEPRDSAVYFCASRARGHREAFFGQGTRLTVV.

This chain joins TRBV28 and TRBJ1-6; D gene ambiguous. Trimming took off 7 bases at V and 6 bases at J, with 10 bases between the two ends. The germline V gene has CDR1 MDHEN and CDR2 SYDVKM. The CDR3 totals 13 residues. The CDR3 spells CASTRDSNSPLHF. The CDR3 region has the DNA TGTGCCAGCACTCGAGATTCTAATTCACCCCTCCACTTT.

In its sample, this clone is medium-sized (0.01 to 0.1%). The chain couples TRBV19 to TRBJ2-1; 12 bases are shared with TRBD1. Germline assignment: CDR1 LNHDA and CDR2 SQIVND (reference sequence). V was pared by 4 bases and J by 6 bases, with 10 bases of the junction left unmatched. This CDR3 has 17 amino acids. CDR3 residues: CASSKGQGAYRVNEQFF. CDR3 DNA: TGTGCCAGTAGTAAGGGACAGGGGGCGTACCGGGTCAATGAGCAGTTCTTC.

The rearrangement links TRBV7-2 to TRBJ1-2; 11 bases match TRBD1. Germline CDR1 and CDR2: SGHTA and FQGNSA. With V trimmed by 2 bases and J by 5 bases, 7 bases remained unmatched. The CDR3 covers 16 residues. The CDR3 loop is CASSLSGQGASYGYTF. The CDR3 DNA sequence: TGTGCCAGCAGCTTATCAGGACAGGGGGCGTCGTATGGCTACACCTTC.